A selection of T cell receptor beta chains follows, all from one sample in a study of prognosis after radiotherapy for stage I lung cancer. TCRdb re-called the multiplex PCR reads through MiXCR, storing one row per CDR3 protein. The sample yields some 15,000 distinct CDR3 sequences, 55% to 70% seen once. The material was PBMCs, obtained before or after stereotactic body radiation therapy (not recorded which). The origin of the receptors is a donor over 45 with non-small cell lung cancer. CDR3s include the opening cysteine and the closing phenylalanine or tryptophan. Each record gives: V gene, clone size, D gene, CDR3 length, J gene, CDR3 protein, CDR3 DNA. A D gene is named only where the DNA matches it firmly. Size values are once, few and many counts, or a class for expanded clones, and some rows have none.

>TRBV5-8|many|-|13|TRBJ2-3
CASRTDHTDTQYF
TGTGCCAGCAGAACGGACCACACAGATACGCAGTATTTT
>TRBV10-3|many|TRBD1|14|TRBJ2-5
CAISTGGISETQYF
TGTGCCATCAGTACAGGGGGAATATCGGAGACCCAGTACTTC
>TRBV9|medium-sized|-|14|TRBJ2-7
CASSSSQQGYEQYF
TGTGCCAGCAGCTCTAGCCAACAGGGATACGAGCAGTACTTC
>TRBV5-1|-|-|13|TRBJ2-3
CASRRTETDTQYF
TGCGCCAGCAGAAGGACGGAGACAGATACGCAGTATTTT
>TRBV6-2/TRBV6-3|-|TRBD2|13|TRBJ2-7
CASSLTSAYEQHF
TGTGCCAGCAGTTTGACTAGCGCCTACGAGCAGCACTTC
>TRBV6-5|-|TRBD2|17|TRBJ2-3
CTSSYNFLAGGTDTQYF
TGTACCAGCAGTTACAACTTTTTAGCGGGAGGCACAGATACGCAGTATTTT
>TRBV5-1|medium-sized|-|13|TRBJ2-1
CASSLTRNNEQFF
TGCGCCAGCAGCTTGACCCGAAACAATGAGCAGTTCTTC
>TRBV20-1|many|-|14|TRBJ2-5
CSAREQRTNWAQYF
TGCAGTGCTAGAGAACAAAGGACTAACTGGGCCCAGTACTTC
>TRBV7-2|-|TRBD2|18|TRBJ2-3
CASSSKGRLAGSTDTQYF
TGTGCCAGCAGCTCAAAGGGGCGGCTAGCGGGAAGCACAGATACGCAGTATTTT
>TRBV6-1|-|TRBD1|13|TRBJ1-3
CASIRDRGYTIYF
TGTGCCAGCATCCGGGACAGGGGATACACCATATATTTT
>TRBV20-1|many|-|12|TRBJ2-1
CSARFEHNEQFF
TGCAGTGCTAGATTCGAGCACAATGAGCAGTTCTTC
>TRBV2|-|TRBD1|16|TRBJ2-1
CASSEPWTGGGNEQFF
TGTGCCAGCAGTGAACCTTGGACAGGGGGCGGGAATGAGCAGTTCTTC
>TRBV7-3|-|-|12|TRBJ2-2
CASSLKGGELFF
TGTGCCAGCAGCTTAAAGGGCGGGGAGCTGTTTTTT
>TRBV6-2/TRBV6-3|-|-|17|TRBJ1-6
CASRSLGTWYGNSPLHF
TGTGCCAGCAGGTCTCTCGGGACATGGTATGGTAATTCACCCCTCCACTTT
>TRBV19|many|-|15|TRBJ1-5
CASSISRVGNQPQHF
TGTGCCAGTAGTATAAGCAGGGTGGGCAATCAGCCCCAGCATTTT
>TRBV6-1|-|-|13|TRBJ1-5
CAILSGLDHPQHF
TGTGCCATCCTATCAGGGCTCGATCATCCCCAGCATTTT
>TRBV5-6|many|-|12|TRBJ2-1
CASSWRDNEQFF
TGTGCCAGCAGCTGGCGGGACAATGAGCAGTTCTTC
>TRBV18|many|-|14|TRBJ2-1
CASSPPSSRNEQFF
TGTGCCAGCTCACCACCTTCTAGCCGTAATGAGCAGTTCTTC
>TRBV29-1|many|-|15|TRBJ2-7
CSVAGGRLLRYEQYF
TGCAGCGTTGCTGGTGGCAGGCTCCTGAGGTACGAGCAGTACTTC
>TRBV20-1|once|-|14|TRBJ2-1
CSAGTGSYYNEQFF
TGCAGTGCTGGAACAGGGAGCTACTACAATGAGCAGTTCTTC
>TRBV5-5|medium-sized|TRBD1|14|TRBJ1-2
CASSPGQGFYGYTF
TGTGCCAGCAGCCCCGGACAGGGCTTCTATGGCTACACCTTC
>TRBV19|once|-|14|TRBJ2-7
CASRSSAMSTEQYF
TGTGCCAGTAGGTCGAGCGCCATGTCCACTGAGCAGTACTTC
>TRBV11-2|medium-sized|-|14|TRBJ1-1
CASSLAGADTEAFF
TGTGCCAGCAGCTTAGCGGGCGCCGACACTGAAGCTTTCTTT
>TRBV7-2|few|TRBD1|15|TRBJ2-3
CASSWGQGKTGTQYF
TGTGCCAGCAGCTGGGGACAGGGGAAAACAGGGACGCAGTATTTT
>TRBV15|many|TRBD1|15|TRBJ1-1
CATSTTTGANTEAFF
TGTGCCACCAGCACAACGACAGGGGCGAACACTGAAGCTTTCTTT
>TRBV20-1|many|TRBD1|16|TRBJ1-4
CSAGQIRDSGGEKLFF
TGCAGTGCTGGGCAAATTAGGGACAGTGGGGGGGAAAAACTGTTTTTT
>TRBV9|medium-sized|TRBD1|17|TRBJ2-2
CASSEYLTGVNTGELFF
TGTGCCAGCAGCGAATATCTTACAGGGGTAAACACCGGGGAGCTGTTTTTT
>TRBV7-2|-|-|18|TRBJ1-3
CASSSSSGTYGSGNTIYF
TGTGCCAGCAGCTCGTCTTCCGGTACCTACGGGTCTGGAAACACCATATATTTT
>TRBV12-5|-|-|14|TRBJ2-3
CASATDASLDTQYF
TGTGCTAGTGCCACGGACGCTTCCCTGGATACGCAGTATTTT
>TRBV7-3|once|TRBD2|14|TRBJ2-3
CASSLSGSADTQYF
TGTGCCAGCAGCTTAAGCGGGAGCGCAGATACGCAGTATTTT
>TRBV6-1|medium-sized|TRBD1|13|TRBJ1-2
CARYRGRGYGYTF
TGTGCCAGGTACAGGGGGCGAGGTTATGGCTACACCTTC
>TRBV4-2|many|-|14|TRBJ1-1
CASSQRDGNTEAFF
TGTGCCAGCAGCCAACGGGACGGGAACACTGAAGCTTTCTTT
>TRBV7-2|medium-sized|-|15|TRBJ2-1
CASSLISTARGEQFF
TGTGCCAGCAGCTTAATATCTACCGCTAGGGGGGAGCAGTTCTTC
>TRBV3-1|-|-|14|TRBJ2-1
CASSQIDRVHDHFF
TGTGCCAGCAGTCAAATAGACCGGGTCCATGATCATTTCTTC
>TRBV24-1|many|-|14|TRBJ2-7
CATSDRGKSYEQYF
TGTGCCACCAGTGATCGCGGGAAATCCTACGAGCAGTACTTC
>TRBV27|-|-|15|TRBJ1-6
CASRSTGQNNSPLHF
TGTGCCAGCAGATCTACAGGGCAAAATAATTCACCCCTCCACTTT
>TRBV11-3|medium-sized|-|12|TRBJ2-3
CASSSLADTQYF
TGTGCCAGCAGCTCACTAGCAGATACGCAGTATTTT
>TRBV7-8|medium-sized|TRBD2|18|TRBJ2-3
CASSSPGTSGIRTDTQYF
TGTGCCAGCAGCTCTCCCGGGACTAGCGGGATTCGGACAGATACGCAGTATTTT
>TRBV20-1|-|-|12|TRBJ2-1
CSASPPHNEQFF
TGCAGTGCTAGTCCACCGCACAATGAGCAGTTCTTC
>TRBV24-1|-|TRBD2|13|TRBJ2-1
CATSTSGTEEQFF
TGTGCCACCAGTACTAGCGGGACGGAAGAGCAGTTCTTC